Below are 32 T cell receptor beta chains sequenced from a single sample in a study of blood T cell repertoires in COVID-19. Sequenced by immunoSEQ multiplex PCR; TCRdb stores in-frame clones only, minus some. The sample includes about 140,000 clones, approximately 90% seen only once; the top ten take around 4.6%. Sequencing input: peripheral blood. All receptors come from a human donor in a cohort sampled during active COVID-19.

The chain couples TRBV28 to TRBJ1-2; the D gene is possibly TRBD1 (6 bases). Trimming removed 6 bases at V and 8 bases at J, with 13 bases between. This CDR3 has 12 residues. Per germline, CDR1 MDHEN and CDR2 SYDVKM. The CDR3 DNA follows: TGTGCCAGCAGAACGGGACAAGGGGGCTACACCTTC. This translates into CASRTGQGGYTF.

CDR3 coding DNA: TGTGCCAGCAGCCGGGTCCCCTTAAACACCGGGGAGCTGTTTTTT. Its protein is CASSRVPLNTGELFF. This chain joins TRBV6-5 and TRBJ2-2; D is unclear. V lost 6 bases and J 2 bases, leaving 13 bases between the germline ends. The CDR3 runs 15 residues. Germline CDR1 is MNHEY and CDR2 is SVGAGI.

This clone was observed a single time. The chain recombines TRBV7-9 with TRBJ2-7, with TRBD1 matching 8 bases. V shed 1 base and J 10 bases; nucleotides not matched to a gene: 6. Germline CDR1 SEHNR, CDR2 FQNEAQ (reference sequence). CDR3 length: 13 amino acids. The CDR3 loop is CASSLVQGAQQYF. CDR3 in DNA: TGTGCCAGCAGCTTAGTGCAGGGGGCGCAACAGTACTTC. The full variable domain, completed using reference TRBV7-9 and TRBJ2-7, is DTGVSQNPRHKITKRGQNVTFRCDPISEHNRLYWYRQTLGQGPEFLTYFQNEAQLEKSRLLSDRFSAERPKGSFSTLEIQRTEQGDSAMYLCASSLVQGAQQYFGPGTRLTVT.

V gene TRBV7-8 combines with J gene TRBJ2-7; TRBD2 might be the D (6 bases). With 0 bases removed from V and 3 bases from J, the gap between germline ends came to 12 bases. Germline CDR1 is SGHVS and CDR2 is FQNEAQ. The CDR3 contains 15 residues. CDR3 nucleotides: TGTGCCAGCAGCTTAGCGCGACTAGACCTCTACGAGCAGTACTTC. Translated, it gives CASSLARLDLYEQYF.

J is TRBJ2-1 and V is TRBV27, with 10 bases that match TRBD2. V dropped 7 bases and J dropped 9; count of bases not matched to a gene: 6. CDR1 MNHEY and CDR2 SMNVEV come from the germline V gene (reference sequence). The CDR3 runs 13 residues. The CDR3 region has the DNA TGTGCCAGCAAGTTAGCGGGAGGATTTGAGCAGTTCTTC. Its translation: CASKLAGGFEQFF.

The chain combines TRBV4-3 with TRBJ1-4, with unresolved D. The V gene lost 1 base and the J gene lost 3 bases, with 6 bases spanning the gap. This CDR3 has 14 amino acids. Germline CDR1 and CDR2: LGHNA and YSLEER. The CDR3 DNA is TGCGCCAGCAGCCAAGGCAGGTCTAATGAAAAACTGTTTTTT. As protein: CASSQGRSNEKLFF.

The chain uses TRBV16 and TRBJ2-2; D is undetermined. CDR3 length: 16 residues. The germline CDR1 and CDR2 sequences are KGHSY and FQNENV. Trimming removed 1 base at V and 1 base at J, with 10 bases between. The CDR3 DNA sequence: TGTGCCAGCAGCCAATGGGCACAGATGAACACCGGGGAGCTGTTTTTT. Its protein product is CASSQWAQMNTGELFF.

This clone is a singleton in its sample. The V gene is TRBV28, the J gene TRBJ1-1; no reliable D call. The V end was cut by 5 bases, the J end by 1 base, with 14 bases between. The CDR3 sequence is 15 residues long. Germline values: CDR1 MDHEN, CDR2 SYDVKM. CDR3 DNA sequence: TGTGCCAGCAGTCCTTGGCAGGAGGGGAACACTGAAGCTTTCTTT. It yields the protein CASSPWQEGNTEAFF.

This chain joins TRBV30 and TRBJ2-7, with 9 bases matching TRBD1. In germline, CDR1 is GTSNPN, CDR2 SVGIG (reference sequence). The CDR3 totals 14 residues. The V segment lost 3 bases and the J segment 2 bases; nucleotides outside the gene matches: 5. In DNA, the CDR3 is TGTGCCTGGAGAGCAACAGGGGGCACCTACGAGCAGTACTTC. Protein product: CAWRATGGTYEQYF.

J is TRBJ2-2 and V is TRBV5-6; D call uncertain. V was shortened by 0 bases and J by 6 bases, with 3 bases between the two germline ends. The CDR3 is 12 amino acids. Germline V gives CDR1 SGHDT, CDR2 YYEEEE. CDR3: CASSLVSGELFF. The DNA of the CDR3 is TGTGCCAGCAGCTTGGTATCCGGGGAGCTGTTTTTT.

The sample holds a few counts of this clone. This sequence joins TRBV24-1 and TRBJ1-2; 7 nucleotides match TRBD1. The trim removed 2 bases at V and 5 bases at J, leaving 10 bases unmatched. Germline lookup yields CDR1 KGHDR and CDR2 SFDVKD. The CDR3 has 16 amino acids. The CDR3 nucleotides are TGTGCCACCAGTGATTGGCGCACAGGGGAGCGATATGGCTACACCTTC. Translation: CATSDWRTGERYGYTF.

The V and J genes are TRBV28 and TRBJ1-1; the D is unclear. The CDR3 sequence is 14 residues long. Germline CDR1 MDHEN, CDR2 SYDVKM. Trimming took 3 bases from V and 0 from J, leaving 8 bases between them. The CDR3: CASSFWPMNTEAFF. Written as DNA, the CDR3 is TGTGCCAGCAGTTTTTGGCCAATGAACACTGAAGCTTTCTTT.

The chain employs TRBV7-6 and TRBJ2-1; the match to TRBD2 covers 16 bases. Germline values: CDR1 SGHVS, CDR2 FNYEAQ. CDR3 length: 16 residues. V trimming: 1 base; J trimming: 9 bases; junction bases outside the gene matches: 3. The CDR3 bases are TGTGCCAGCAGCTTAGTTGGGACTAGCGGGAGGGGTGAGCAGTTCTTC. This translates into CASSLVGTSGRGEQFF.

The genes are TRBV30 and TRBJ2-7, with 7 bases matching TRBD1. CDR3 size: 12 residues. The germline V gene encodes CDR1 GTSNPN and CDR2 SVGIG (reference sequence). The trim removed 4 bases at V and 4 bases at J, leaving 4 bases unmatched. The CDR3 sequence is CAWTPGQYEQYF. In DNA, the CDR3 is TGTGCCTGGACTCCGGGACAGTACGAGCAGTACTTC. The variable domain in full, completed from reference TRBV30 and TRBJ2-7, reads SQTIHQWPATLVQPVGSPLSLECTVEGTSNPNLYWYRQAAGRGLQLLFYSVGIGQISSEVPQNLSASRPQDRQFILSSKKLLLSDSGFYLCAWTPGQYEQYFGPGTRLTVT.

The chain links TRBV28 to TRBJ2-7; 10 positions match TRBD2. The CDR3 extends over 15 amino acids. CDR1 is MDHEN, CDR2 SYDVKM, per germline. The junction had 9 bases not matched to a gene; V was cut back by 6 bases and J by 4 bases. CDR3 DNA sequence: TGTGCCAGCAGACGCACCGGGACTAGCGCTTACGAGCAGTACTTC. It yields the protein CASRRTGTSAYEQYF.

DNA for the CDR3: TGTGCCAGCAGCCAAACCCTGAGCTCTGGAAACACCATATATTTT. It specifies CASSQTLSSGNTIYF. The rearrangement links TRBV3-1 (or the pseudogene TRBV3-2) to TRBJ1-3; D is unclear. This CDR3 contains 15 residues. V was shortened by 2 bases and J by 0 bases, with 8 bases between the two germline ends. Looked up from germline, CDR1 is LGHDT and CDR2 is YNNKEL (reference sequence).

The CDR3 loop is CASSISPGTEAFF. The CDR3 DNA reads TGTGCCAGTAGTATCTCCCCGGGTACTGAAGCTTTCTTT. The V gene is TRBV19, the J gene TRBJ1-1; no clear D. The ends were cut back, 3 bases at V and 5 bases at J, with 10 bases in the middle. The CDR3 length is 13 residues. CDR1 and CDR2 from the germline V gene are LNHDA and SQIVND (reference sequence).

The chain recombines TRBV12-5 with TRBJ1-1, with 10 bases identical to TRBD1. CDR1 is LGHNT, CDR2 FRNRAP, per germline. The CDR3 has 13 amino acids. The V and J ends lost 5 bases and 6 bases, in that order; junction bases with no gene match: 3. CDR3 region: CASGRQGAPEAFF. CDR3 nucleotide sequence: TGTGCTAGTGGTCGACAGGGGGCCCCTGAAGCTTTCTTT.

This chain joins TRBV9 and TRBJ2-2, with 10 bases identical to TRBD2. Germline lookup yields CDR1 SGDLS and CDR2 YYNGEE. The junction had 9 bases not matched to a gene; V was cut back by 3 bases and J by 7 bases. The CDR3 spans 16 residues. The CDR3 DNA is TGTGCCAGCAGCGCCTCAGCGGGGGGGCTTGGCGGGGAGCTGTTTTTT. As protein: CASSASAGGLGGELFF.

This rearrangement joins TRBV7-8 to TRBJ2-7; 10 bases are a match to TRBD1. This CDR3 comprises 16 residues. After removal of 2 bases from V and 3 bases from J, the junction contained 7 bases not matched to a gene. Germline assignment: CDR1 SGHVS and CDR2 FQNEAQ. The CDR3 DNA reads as TGTGCCAGCAGCTTAATTGACAGGGGGCTCCTCTACGAGCAGTACTTC. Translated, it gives CASSLIDRGLLYEQYF.

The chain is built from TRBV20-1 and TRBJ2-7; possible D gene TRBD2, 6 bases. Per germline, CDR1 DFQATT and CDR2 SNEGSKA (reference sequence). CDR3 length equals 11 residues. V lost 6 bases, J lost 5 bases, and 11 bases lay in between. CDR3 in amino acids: CSAAGLDEQYF. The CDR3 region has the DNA TGCAGTGCGGCGGGACTCGACGAGCAGTACTTC.

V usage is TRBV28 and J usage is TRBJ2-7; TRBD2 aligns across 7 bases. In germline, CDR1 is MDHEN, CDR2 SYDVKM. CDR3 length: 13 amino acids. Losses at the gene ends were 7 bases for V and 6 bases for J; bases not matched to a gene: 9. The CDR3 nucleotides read TGTGCCAGCAAACCTCGAGGCGGGAGCGAGCAGTACTTC. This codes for CASKPRGGSEQYF. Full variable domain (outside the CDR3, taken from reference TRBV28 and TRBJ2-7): DVKVTQSSRYLVKRTGEKVFLECVQDMDHENMFWYRQDPGLGLRLIYFSYDVKMKEKGDIPEGYSVSREKKERFSLILESASTNQTSMYLCASKPRGGSEQYFGPGTRLTVT.

For the CDR3, the DNA is TGTGCCAGCAGTTACAGCGGGGGGTACAATGAGCAGTTCTTC. It codes for CASSYSGGYNEQFF. The J gene is TRBJ2-1, the V gene TRBV6-6; TRBD2 matches at 9 bases. The ends lost 2 bases at V and 4 bases at J; junction bases unmatched: 0. The V gene's germline CDR1 is MNHNY and CDR2 SVGAGI (reference sequence). The CDR3 is 14 amino acids.

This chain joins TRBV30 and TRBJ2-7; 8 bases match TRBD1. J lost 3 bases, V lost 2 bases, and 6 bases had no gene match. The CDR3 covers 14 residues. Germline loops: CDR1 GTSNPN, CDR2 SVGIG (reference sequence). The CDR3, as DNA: TGTGCCTGGAGTCCGACAGGGGTGGACTACGAGCAGTACTTC. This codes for CAWSPTGVDYEQYF.

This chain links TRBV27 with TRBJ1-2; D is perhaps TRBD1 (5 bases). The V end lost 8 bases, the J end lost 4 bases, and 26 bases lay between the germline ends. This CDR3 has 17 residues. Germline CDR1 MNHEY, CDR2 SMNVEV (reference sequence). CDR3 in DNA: TGTGCCAGCCCTAACAAAGGGGTCCAGGGTAATATCTATGGCTACACCTTC. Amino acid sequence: CASPNKGVQGNIYGYTF.

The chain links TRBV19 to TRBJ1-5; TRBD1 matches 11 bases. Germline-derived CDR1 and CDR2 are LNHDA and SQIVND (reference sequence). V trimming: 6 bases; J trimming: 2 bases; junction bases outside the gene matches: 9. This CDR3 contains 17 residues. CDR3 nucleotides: TGTGCCAGTAGACCGGGACAGGGGGTGAAGGGCAATCAGCCCCAGCATTTT. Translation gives CASRPGQGVKGNQPQHF.

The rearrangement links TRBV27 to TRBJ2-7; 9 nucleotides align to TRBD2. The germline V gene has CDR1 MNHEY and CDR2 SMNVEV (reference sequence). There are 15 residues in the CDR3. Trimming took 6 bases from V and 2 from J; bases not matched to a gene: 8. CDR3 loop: CASRRLAGRPYEQYF. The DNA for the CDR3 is TGTGCCAGCAGACGCCTAGCGGGGCGACCCTACGAGCAGTACTTC.

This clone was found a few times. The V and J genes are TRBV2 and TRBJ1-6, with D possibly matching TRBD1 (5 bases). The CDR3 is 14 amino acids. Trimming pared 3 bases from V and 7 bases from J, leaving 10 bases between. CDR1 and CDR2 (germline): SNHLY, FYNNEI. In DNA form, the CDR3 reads TGTGCCAGCAGTGAGCGGGGGGGGAATTCACCCCTCCACTTT. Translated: CASSERGGNSPLHF.

The CDR3 loop is CASSFLPETVGYEQYF. The CDR3 DNA follows: TGTGCCAGCAGCTTTCTCCCGGAGACGGTCGGTTACGAGCAGTACTTC. The chain couples TRBV7-2 to TRBJ2-7; D is ambiguous. The CDR3 contains 16 residues. Looked up from germline, CDR1 is SGHTA and CDR2 is FQGNSA. V was cut by 3 bases and J by 4 bases, with 19 bases left in between.

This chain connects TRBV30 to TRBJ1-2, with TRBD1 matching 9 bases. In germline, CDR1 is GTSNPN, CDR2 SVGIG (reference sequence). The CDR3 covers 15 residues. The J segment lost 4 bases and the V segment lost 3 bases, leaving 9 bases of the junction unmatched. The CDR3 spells CAWSRGGQGGYGYTF. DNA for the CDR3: TGTGCCTGGAGCCGGGGGGGACAGGGAGGCTATGGCTACACCTTC.

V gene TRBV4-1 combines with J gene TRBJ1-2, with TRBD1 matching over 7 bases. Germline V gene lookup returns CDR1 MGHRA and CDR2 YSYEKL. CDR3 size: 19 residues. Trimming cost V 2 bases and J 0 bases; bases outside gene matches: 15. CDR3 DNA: TGCGCCAGCAGCCAAATTCCCGGGACAGCGAACCTTGCTAACTATGGCTACACCTTC. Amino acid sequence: CASSQIPGTANLANYGYTF.

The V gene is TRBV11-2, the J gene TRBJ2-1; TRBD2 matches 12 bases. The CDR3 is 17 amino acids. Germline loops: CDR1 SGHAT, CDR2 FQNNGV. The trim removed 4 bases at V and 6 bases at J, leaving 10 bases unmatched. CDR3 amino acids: CASSSWTSGISLNEQFF. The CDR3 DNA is TGTGCCAGCAGCTCATGGACTAGCGGGATTAGTCTCAATGAGCAGTTCTTC. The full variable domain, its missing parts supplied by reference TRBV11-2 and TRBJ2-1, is EAGVAQSPRYKIIEKRQSVAFWCNPISGHATLYWYQQILGQGPKLLIQFQNNGVVDDSQLPKDRFSAERLKGVDSTLKIQPAKLEDSAVYLCASSSWTSGISLNEQFFGPGTRLTVL.